Listed here are 29 T cell receptor beta chains from one sample, sequenced in a study of blood T cell repertoires in COVID-19. This table comes from immunoSEQ multiplex PCR, and its TCRdb copy is limited to in-frame clones, with some not included. The sample comprises 280,000 or so clones, about 85% of which are singletons, and about 2.3% rests with the top ten. Sequenced material: PBMCs or T cells enriched from blood (not recorded which). The receptor set was obtained from a woman in her 50s who had recovered from COVID-19.

The J gene is TRBJ2-2, the V gene TRBV6-5; weak D call: TRBD2 (6 bases). The germline V and J ends were trimmed by 8 bases and 0 bases, with 7 bases remaining between them. The length of the CDR3 is 13 residues. Per germline, CDR1 MNHEY and CDR2 SVGAGI. The CDR3 protein is CASRDSNTGELFF. CDR3 sequence (DNA): TGTGCCAGCCGGGACTCGAACACCGGGGAGCTGTTTTTT.

This chain connects TRBV28 to TRBJ2-7; 11 positions match TRBD2. Germline CDR1 is MDHEN and CDR2 is SYDVKM. The length of the CDR3 is 15 residues. The trim removed 5 bases at V and 0 bases at J, leaving 3 bases unmatched. CDR3 sequence (DNA): TGTGCCAGCAGTATCCTAGCGGGGGGCTCCTACGAGCAGTACTTC. Translation gives CASSILAGGSYEQYF.

This clone appeared a few times. The V and J genes are TRBV2 and TRBJ2-3, with 7 bases that match TRBD1. V trimming: 7 bases; J trimming: 4 bases; junction bases outside the gene matches: 11. The germline V gene has CDR1 SNHLY and CDR2 FYNNEI. This CDR3 comprises 15 residues. CDR3 nucleotides: TGTGCCAGCAACACCCAGGGGGTTACGGCAGATACGCAGTATTTT. Translating it yields CASNTQGVTADTQYF. The whole variable domain, filled in from reference TRBV2 and TRBJ2-3, reads EPEVTQTPSHQVTQMGQEVILRCVPISNHLYFYWYRQILGQKVEFLVSFYNNEISEKSEIFDDQFSVERPDGSNFTLKIRSTKLEDSAMYFCASNTQGVTADTQYFGPGTRLTVL.

This chain uses TRBV7-9 with TRBJ1-3; TRBD1 is a possible D gene (6 bases). V was clipped by 4 bases and J by 1 base, with 11 bases between them. This CDR3 is built from 15 residues. Germline V gene lookup returns CDR1 SEHNR and CDR2 FQNEAQ (reference sequence). The CDR3 sequence: CASSWDTASGNTIYF. The CDR3 coding sequence is TGTGCCAGCAGCTGGGACACTGCTTCTGGAAACACCATATATTTT.

V is TRBV9 and J is TRBJ1-1; the D is unclear. The germline V gene encodes CDR1 SGDLS and CDR2 YYNGEE. V was cut by 4 bases and J by 1 base, with 11 bases left in between. The CDR3 is 14 amino acids. CDR3 DNA sequence: TGTGCCAGCAGCTCTAGGCCCTCGAACACTGAAGCTTTCTTT. Protein product: CASSSRPSNTEAFF. Full variable domain (rest looked up from reference TRBV9 and TRBJ1-1): DSGVTQTPKHLITATGQRVTLRCSPRSGDLSVYWYQQSLDQGLQFLIQYYNGEERAKGNILERFSAQQFPDLHSELNLSSLELGDSALYFCASSSRPSNTEAFFGQGTRLTVV.

This clone has only a few counts. Other DNA sequences of this sample code for an identical CDR3. The chain is built from TRBV11-2 and TRBJ1-1, with no clear D. Germline CDR1 and CDR2: SGHAT and FQNNGV. This CDR3 comprises 12 residues. With 3 bases removed from V and 1 base from J, the gap between germline ends came to 3 bases. CDR3 sequence (DNA): TGTGCCAGCAGCTTGAGGAACACTGAAGCTTTCTTT. It codes for CASSLRNTEAFF.

The chain joins TRBV11-2 to TRBJ1-1; D perhaps matches TRBD1 (5 bases). The CDR3 runs to 13 residues. CDR1 and CDR2 (germline): SGHAT, FQNNGV. The V end was cut by 0 bases, the J end by 9 bases, with 11 bases between. The CDR3 DNA reads TGTGCCAGCAGCTTAGATGGGCAGGGAAAAGCTTTCTTT. It yields the protein CASSLDGQGKAFF. The entire variable domain, with the rest obtained from reference TRBV11-2 and TRBJ1-1, is as follows: EAGVAQSPRYKIIEKRQSVAFWCNPISGHATLYWYQQILGQGPKLLIQFQNNGVVDDSQLPKDRFSAERLKGVDSTLKIQPAKLEDSAVYLCASSLDGQGKAFFGQGTRLTVV.

This clone was found once. The gene calls are TRBV13 and TRBJ2-7; 11 nucleotides align to TRBD1. V dropped 4 bases and J dropped 0; count of bases not matched to a gene: 8. The CDR3 consists of 17 residues. The germline V gene has CDR1 PRHDT and CDR2 FYEKMQ (reference sequence). In nucleotides, the CDR3 is TGTGCCAGCAGCTCGGGTGGACAGGGGGCGTACTCCTACGAGCAGTACTTC. Protein sequence: CASSSGGQGAYSYEQYF.

V usage is TRBV28 and J usage is TRBJ1-2; TRBD1 matches 9 bases. This CDR3 region has 15 residues. V shed 5 bases, J shed 1 base, and the junction held 5 bases outside the gene matches. Germline V lookup: CDR1 MDHEN, CDR2 SYDVKM. CDR3 bases: TGTGCCAGCAGTAAAAAGACAGGGGGTAACTATGGCTACACCTTC. It encodes CASSKKTGGNYGYTF.

This clone occurred once. The CDR3 protein is CASRPPPSSYNEQFF. DNA for the CDR3: TGTGCCAGCAGACCTCCTCCGAGCTCCTACAATGAGCAGTTCTTC. This chain uses TRBV6-2 or TRBV6-3 with TRBJ2-1; D call uncertain. Trimming cost V 6 bases and J 0 bases, with 12 bases left between them. Germline V lookup: CDR1 MNHEY, CDR2 SVGEGT. The CDR3 totals 15 residues.

The gene calls are TRBV7-9 and TRBJ1-1; possibly TRBD1 for D (5 bases). Germline CDR1 is SEHNR and CDR2 is FQNEAQ (reference sequence). This CDR3 is built from 13 residues. Trimming shortened V by 4 bases and J by 7 bases, and 13 bases separated the two germline ends. The CDR3, as DNA: TGTGCCAGCAGCTCATCTTACGACAGTGAAGCTTTCTTT. It is translated as CASSSSYDSEAFF.

This rearrangement joins TRBV15 to TRBJ1-4; TRBD1 matches at 7 bases. The trim removed 1 base at V and 3 bases at J, leaving 11 bases unmatched. CDR3 size: 18 residues. Germline CDR1 reads LNHNV; CDR2 reads YYDKDF (reference sequence). CDR3 sequence (DNA): TGTGCCACCAGCAGAGGACGAGGGCCGGGACAGTCTAATGAAAAACTGTTTTTT. Translated: CATSRGRGPGQSNEKLFF.

This chain connects TRBV27 to TRBJ1-1; D gene uncertain. Trimming left V 4 bases short and J 1 base short, with 10 bases between. The CDR3 is 14 amino acids. Germline V gene lookup returns CDR1 MNHEY and CDR2 SMNVEV (reference sequence). CDR3 in amino acids: CASSSGEANTEAFF. In DNA, the CDR3 is TGTGCCAGCAGTTCGGGTGAGGCGAACACTGAAGCTTTCTTT.

The chain recombines TRBV6-2 or TRBV6-3 with TRBJ1-1; D is undetermined. Germline V CDR1 and CDR2: MNHEY, SVGEGT. Trimming took 6 bases from V and 7 from J, leaving 12 bases between them. The CDR3 extends over 12 amino acids. As DNA, the CDR3 is TGTGCCAGCAGCAATTGGGGAGATGAAGCTTTCTTT. The encoded protein is CASSNWGDEAFF.

This clone has just a few counts. The chain couples TRBV5-5 to TRBJ1-2; no clear D gene. Between the trimmed V and J ends, which lost 0 bases and 2 bases, there was a span of 8 bases. Germline values: CDR1 SGHKS, CDR2 YYEKEE (reference sequence). The CDR3 sequence is 14 residues long. CDR3: CASSLVSVNYGYTF. Here the CDR3 DNA reads TGTGCCAGCAGCTTGGTTTCAGTAAACTATGGCTACACCTTC.

The chain couples TRBV9 to TRBJ2-1, with TRBD2 identical over 8 bases. V was pared by 2 bases and J by 0 bases, with 4 bases of the junction left unmatched. The CDR3 has 16 residues. The germline V gene has CDR1 SGDLS and CDR2 YYNGEE. CDR3 in DNA: TGTGCCAGCAGCGTTACTAGCGGTGTCTCCTACAATGAGCAGTTCTTC. Protein product: CASSVTSGVSYNEQFF.

The chain recombines TRBV18 with TRBJ1-2; D gene ambiguous. The CDR3 is made up of 16 amino acids. The V end lost 4 bases, the J end lost 2 bases, and 17 bases lay between the germline ends. Germline loops: CDR1 KGHSH, CDR2 LQKENI. The CDR3 bases are TGTGCCAGCTCACTCCGAGACGGAGATTTCAACTATGGCTACACCTTC. Amino acids: CASSLRDGDFNYGYTF.

With respect to this clone: It is likely a read error, because the conserved phenylalanine at the end of the CDR3 is missing. The DNA is left out, because the CDR3 cannot be placed on it with certainty; the CDR3 is given as TCRdb lists it. The V call is TRBV6-1, the J call TRBJ2-7; TRBD2, the D gene given by the table, was not confirmed from the DNA. Both ends counted, the CDR3 spans 13 residues. Germline lookup yields CDR1 MNHNS and CDR2 SASEGT. The CDR3: CASSEALQMGGWL.

The chain recombines TRBV19 with TRBJ2-1; 15 nucleotides align to TRBD2. The germline V gene encodes CDR1 LNHDA and CDR2 SQIVND (reference sequence). The ends lost 5 bases at V and 12 bases at J; junction bases unmatched: 20. CDR3 length: 19 amino acids. CDR3 in amino acids: CASSPVGLAGGLRFEGQFF. DNA for the CDR3: TGTGCCAGTAGTCCAGTTGGACTAGCGGGAGGGCTCCGGTTTGAAGGGCAGTTCTTC.

V is TRBV6-5 and J is TRBJ1-5; TRBD1 is a possible D gene (6 bases). V was shortened by 2 bases and J by 4 bases, with 12 bases between the two germline ends. Germline assignment: CDR1 MNHEY and CDR2 SVGAGI. The CDR3 sequence is 15 residues long. Here the CDR3 reads CASSYVGTPNQPQHF. The CDR3 coding sequence is TGTGCCAGCAGTTACGTCGGGACACCTAATCAGCCCCAGCATTTT.

This clone was recorded only once. The V gene is TRBV29-1, the J gene TRBJ1-1, with 9 nucleotides matching TRBD1. Germline lookup yields CDR1 SQVTM and CDR2 ANQGSEA. The CDR3 totals 19 residues. Losses at the gene ends were 5 bases for V and 0 bases for J; bases not matched to a gene: 19. CDR3 sequence (DNA): TGCAGCGTTAAAAAACCGGGACAGGGTTTTAACCGATTGAACACTGAAGCTTTCTTT. Translation: CSVKKPGQGFNRLNTEAFF.

This chain joins TRBV5-4 and TRBJ1-1; TRBD1 might be the D (6 bases). Germline CDR1 SGHNT, CDR2 YYREEE (reference sequence). The CDR3 has 14 residues. Between the trimmed V and J ends, which lost 2 bases and 3 bases, there was a span of 11 bases. The CDR3 reads CASSFQTGDTEAFF. The CDR3 DNA is TGTGCCAGCAGCTTCCAGACAGGCGACACTGAAGCTTTCTTT.

In this sample, this clone turned up many times. This chain connects TRBV4-2 to TRBJ2-3, with 8 bases that match TRBD2. With V trimmed by 0 bases and J by 2 bases, 7 bases remained unmatched. Germline lookup yields CDR1 LGHNA and CDR2 YNFKEQ. The CDR3 consists of 17 residues. CDR3: CASSQEPPGGHTDTQYF. CDR3 in DNA: TGTGCCAGCAGCCAAGAACCCCCGGGAGGGCACACAGATACGCAGTATTTT.

The rearrangement links TRBV6-5 to TRBJ2-5, with 9 nucleotides matching TRBD1. Losses at the gene ends were 8 bases for V and 5 bases for J; bases not matched to a gene: 9. Germline V gene sequence: CDR1 MNHEY, CDR2 SVGAGI. CDR3 length equals 14 residues. The CDR3 reads CASQDRGSGETQYF. The CDR3 nucleotides read TGTGCCAGCCAGGACAGGGGAAGCGGGGAGACCCAGTACTTC.

This clone appeared a single time. The V gene is TRBV14, the J gene TRBJ1-2; TRBD1 might be the D (5 bases). V was cut by 0 bases and J by 8 bases, with 19 bases left in between. Germline V gene sequence: CDR1 SGHDN, CDR2 FVKESK. The CDR3 totals 16 residues. The CDR3 nucleotides are TGTGCCAGCAGCCAAGACCCAAGGGCCTTCGGGGGGGGCTACACCTTC. As protein: CASSQDPRAFGGGYTF.

The chain joins TRBV6-5 to TRBJ2-2; the match to TRBD2 covers 12 bases. Trimming removed 10 bases from V and 13 bases from J; junction bases left unmatched: 10. CDR1 and CDR2 from the germline V gene are MNHEY and SVGAGI. The CDR3 runs 13 residues. DNA for the CDR3: TGTGCCACCCTAGCGGGGGGGCTTGAAAGGCTGTTTTTT. It codes for CATLAGGLERLFF.

V usage is TRBV5-1 and J usage is TRBJ2-3, with 8 bases that match TRBD2. CDR1 and CDR2 from the germline V gene are SGHRS and YFSETQ. The CDR3 has 15 amino acids. V lost 4 bases and J lost 3; bases outside the gene matches: 7. This CDR3 reads CASSIAGHDTDTQYF. CDR3 nucleotides: TGCGCCAGCAGCATAGCGGGACATGATACAGATACGCAGTATTTT.

The J gene is TRBJ2-5, the V gene TRBV4-2; D may be TRBD2 (5 bases). Germline lookup yields CDR1 LGHNA and CDR2 YNFKEQ. Deletions cut 0 bases from V and 4 bases from J, with 12 bases between. The CDR3 is made up of 15 amino acids. The CDR3 coding sequence is TGTGCCAGCAGCCAAGAAACGGGATACCCAGAGACCCAGTACTTC. Amino acid sequence: CASSQETGYPETQYF.

A remark on this clone: The sample carries other DNA sequences with the same CDR3. The chain links TRBV28 to TRBJ1-2, with D perhaps matching TRBD1 (6 bases). V lost 2 bases and J 7 bases, leaving 17 bases between the germline ends. The CDR3 runs to 15 residues. The germline V gene has CDR1 MDHEN and CDR2 SYDVKM. CDR3 region: CASSLVYGGAGGYTF. The CDR3 DNA is TGTGCCAGCAGTTTAGTTTACGGGGGGGCGGGTGGCTACACCTTC.